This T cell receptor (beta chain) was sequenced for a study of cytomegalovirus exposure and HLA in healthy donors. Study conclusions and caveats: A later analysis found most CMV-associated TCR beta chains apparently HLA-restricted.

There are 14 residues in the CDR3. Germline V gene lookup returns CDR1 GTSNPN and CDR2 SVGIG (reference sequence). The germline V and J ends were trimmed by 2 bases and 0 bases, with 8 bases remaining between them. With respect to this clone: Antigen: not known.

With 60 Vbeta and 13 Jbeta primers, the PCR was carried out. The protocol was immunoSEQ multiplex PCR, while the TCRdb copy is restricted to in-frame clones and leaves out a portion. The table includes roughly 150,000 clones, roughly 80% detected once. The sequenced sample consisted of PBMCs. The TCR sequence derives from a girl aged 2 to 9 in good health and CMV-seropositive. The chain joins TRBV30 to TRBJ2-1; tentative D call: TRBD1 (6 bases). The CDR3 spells CAWSMDSSYNEQFF. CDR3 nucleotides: TGTGCCTGGAGTATGGACAGCTCCTACAATGAGCAGTTCTTC.